This TCR beta chain derives from a study of blood T cell repertoires in COVID-19 (dated by TCRdb to the early 2020s). With regard to the full study: Samples covering the acute and convalescent phases of COVID-19 were provided by collaborators in the United States, Italy and Spain. The material from the prospective study consisted of cDNA or gDNA derived from T cells, B-cell-depleted T cells, or PBMCs. Deeply sampled blood TCRbeta repertoires from subjects exposed to, actively infected with, or recovered from COVID-19 were included in the dataset. The repertoires were released in a freely available public database meant as a resource for research on the immune response to SARS-CoV-2. Samples were obtained from the ongoing ImmuneRACE study (first 160 participants) and from over 1,000 subjects provided by 6 global collaborators. Nearly every sample came with metadata listing a de-identified subject ID, COVID-19 status, age in years and sex. Where HLA class I and class II types were available, the types were taken from metadata supplied by the sample provider, not from assay-based typing. The study at large found these results: The quantity of clinical and demographic metadata differed by source and by participant and was supplied without curation.

The CDR3 contains 12 residues, cysteine and phenylalanine counted. Kept here is only the CDR3 DNA, which spans 36 bases and is read in frame from base 1. Cut back by 4 bases and 4 bases, the V and J ends lie 7 bases apart. Per the germline V gene (reference sequence), LGHDT is the CDR1 and YNNKEL is the CDR2. Each collaborating institution followed its own protocols to collect whole blood in K2EDTA tubes. For TCRbeta analysis, collaborators shipped samples as frozen whole blood, isolated PBMCs, or DNA extracted from either of those sample types. TCRbeta CDR3 regions were amplified from genomic DNA by means of the immunoSEQ Assay, a bias-controlled multiplex PCR. As for the original processing: The number of nucleated cells in each sample was estimated by amplification of reference gene primers within the assay. To quantify the absolute abundance of each unique TCRbeta CDR3 rearrangement, sequence reads were collapsed and filtered. For each sample, productive Simpson clonality was calculated as the square root of Simpson's diversity index across productive rearrangements. TCRdb retrieved this table from immuneACCESS and kept in-frame rearrangements only. Not all clones are present; in checked studies, unresolved V genes account for under half, and no reason is known for the remainder. D and trimming come from the DNA, and the V and J calls and clone size come from that table. The sample yields about 140,000 clones; roughly three quarters were counted once. 1.9% of the sample is held by the ten biggest clonotypes.

Notes on this clone: Its antigen has not been determined. Within one base of it there is no much larger clone, and no base qualities were kept.

Sequencing input: peripheral blood. This TCR derives from an older woman with acute or convalescent COVID-19. In this chain, TRBV3-1 (or the pseudogene TRBV3-2) is recombined with TRBJ1-1; the D gene is possibly TRBD1, with 5 bases matching. The sequenced DNA: TGTGCCAGCAGCCGGGGGGGCACTGAAGCTTTCTTT. Its protein is CASSRGGTEAFF.